Presented here are 27 T cell receptor beta chains from one specimen sequenced in a study of blood T cell repertoires in COVID-19. Using immunoSEQ multiplex PCR, the repertoire was profiled, and TCRdb retains in-frame clones only, with some absent. The sample shows roughly 260,000 clones, 70% to 90% of them seen only once. Sequenced material: peripheral blood. These receptor sequences come from a middle-aged woman who had recovered from COVID-19.

The chain links TRBV6-6 to TRBJ1-2; 7 bases are a match to TRBD1. The V and J ends lost 5 bases and 8 bases, in that order; junction bases with no gene match: 2. CDR3 size: 11 residues. Germline CDR1 reads MNHNY; CDR2 reads SVGAGI (reference sequence). Here the CDR3 reads CASSVGGGYTF. In DNA form, the CDR3 reads TGTGCCAGCAGTGTAGGGGGCGGCTACACCTTC.

V usage is TRBV4-3 and J usage is TRBJ2-3; TRBD2 is a possible D gene (5 bases). This CDR3 spans 15 amino acids. CDR1 is LGHNA and CDR2 is YSLEER in the germline V gene. Trimming left V 0 bases short and J 2 bases short, with 9 bases between. The CDR3 DNA reads TGCGCCAGCAGCCAAGAGGAGCGGAACACAGATACGCAGTATTTT. Protein: CASSQEERNTDTQYF.

The J gene is TRBJ2-1, the V gene TRBV11-2; 7 bases are a match to TRBD2. J gave up 7 bases and V 4 bases, and 7 bases lay outside the gene matches. The CDR3 runs 14 residues. CDR1 SGHAT and CDR2 FQNNGV come from the germline V gene. CDR3 in DNA: TGTGCCAGCAGCTCCTGGCGGGAGCCTAATGAGCAGTTCTTC. This gives the protein CASSSWREPNEQFF.

This clone has just a few counts. The gene calls are TRBV10-3 and TRBJ2-7, with a weak D call TRBD2 (6 bases). The germline V gene has CDR1 ENHRY and CDR2 SYGVKD. The V and J ends lost 8 bases and 0 bases respectively, with 11 bases between them. The CDR3 totals 13 residues. As DNA, the CDR3 is TGTGCCATCGGGGGGACGACCTCCTACGAGCAGTACTTC. This sequence encodes CAIGGTTSYEQYF.

The chain combines TRBV28 with TRBJ2-4, with D uncertain. Trimming removed 4 bases from V and 1 base from J, with 11 bases in between. The CDR3 length is 15 residues. The germline V gene has CDR1 MDHEN and CDR2 SYDVKM. CDR3 region: CASSSHGSAKNIQYF. The CDR3 DNA is TGTGCCAGCAGTTCCCACGGGTCGGCCAAAAACATTCAGTACTTC. The whole variable domain, remainder taken from reference TRBV28 and TRBJ2-4, is DVKVTQSSRYLVKRTGEKVFLECVQDMDHENMFWYRQDPGLGLRLIYFSYDVKMKEKGDIPEGYSVSREKKERFSLILESASTNQTSMYLCASSSHGSAKNIQYFGAGTRLSVL.

Here the CDR3 reads CASTPYTSGNTIYF. The CDR3 DNA reads TGTGCCAGTACCCCGTACACCTCTGGAAACACCATATATTTT. The chain has TRBV19 and TRBJ1-3, with D unresolved. With 7 bases removed from V and 0 bases from J, the gap between germline ends came to 10 bases. Germline V gives CDR1 LNHDA, CDR2 SQIVND (reference sequence). CDR3 length: 14 residues.

This chain connects TRBV18 to TRBJ1-2; TRBD1 matches at 7 bases. This CDR3 is built from 13 residues. The V gene's germline CDR1 is KGHSH and CDR2 LQKENI. J was trimmed by 8 bases and V by 6 bases; bases with no gene match: 9. The CDR3 nucleotides are TGTGCCAGCTCCCCAGAGGGGGCGCGCGGCTACACCTTC. It encodes CASSPEGARGYTF.

The chain combines TRBV9 with TRBJ2-2; the D gene is possibly TRBD2 (5 bases). The germline CDR1 and CDR2 sequences are SGDLS and YYNGEE. Trimming took off 0 bases at V and 5 bases at J, with 8 bases between the two ends. The CDR3 covers 14 residues. The CDR3 DNA reads as TGTGCCAGCAGCGTAGCGGGCGGGACCGGGGAGCTGTTTTTT. Translation gives CASSVAGGTGELFF. Full variable domain (missing parts from reference TRBV9 and TRBJ2-2): DSGVTQTPKHLITATGQRVTLRCSPRSGDLSVYWYQQSLDQGLQFLIQYYNGEERAKGNILERFSAQQFPDLHSELNLSSLELGDSALYFCASSVAGGTGELFFGEGSRLTVL.

The rearrangement links TRBV19 to TRBJ1-4; the match to TRBD1 covers 10 bases. Germline assignment: CDR1 LNHDA and CDR2 SQIVND (reference sequence). J lost 8 bases, V lost 6 bases, and 6 bases had no gene match. The CDR3 is 14 residues long. CDR3 protein: CASRETGGGEKLFF. The CDR3 nucleotides read TGTGCCAGTAGAGAGACAGGGGGCGGAGAAAAACTGTTTTTT. The whole variable domain, filled in from reference TRBV19 and TRBJ1-4, reads DGGITQSPKYLFRKEGQNVTLSCEQNLNHDAMYWYRQDPGQGLRLIYYSQIVNDFQKGDIAEGYSVSREKKESFPLTVTSAQKNPTAFYLCASRETGGGEKLFFGSGTQLSVL.

The rearrangement uses TRBV12-3 or TRBV12-4 and TRBJ2-7; D unclear. CDR3 length equals 12 residues. Between the trimmed V and J ends, which lost 6 bases and 3 bases, there was a span of 9 bases. CDR3 nucleotides: TGTGCCAGCAGCCGGCAGGACTACGAGCAGTACTTC. Translated: CASSRQDYEQYF.

The chain links TRBV5-1 to TRBJ2-7, with D possibly being TRBD2 (6 bases). This CDR3 comprises 13 residues. V was trimmed by 0 bases and J by 6 bases, leaving 10 bases between them. From germline, CDR1 is SGHRS and CDR2 YFSETQ. The CDR3 nucleotides read TGCGCCAGCAGCTTGGCCCAGGGAGGCGAGCAGTACTTC. It specifies CASSLAQGGEQYF. Filled out from reference TRBV5-1 and TRBJ2-7, the complete variable domain reads KAGVTQTPRYLIKTRGQQVTLSCSPISGHRSVSWYQQTPGQGLQFLFEYFSETQRNKGNFPGRFSGRQFSNSRSEMNVSTLELGDSALYLCASSLAQGGEQYFGPGTRLTVT.

This clone was counted a single time. The chain recombines TRBV19 with TRBJ1-2, with a weak D call TRBD1 (6 bases). The CDR3 loop spans 15 amino acids. V shed 4 bases and J shed 2 bases, with 14 bases lying between them. Germline V gene sequence: CDR1 LNHDA, CDR2 SQIVND (reference sequence). In DNA, the CDR3 is TGTGCCAGTAGTAGGCACAGGGAAGTGAACTATGGCTACACCTTC. Translating gives CASSRHREVNYGYTF.

J is TRBJ2-2 and V is TRBV5-4; TRBD1 matches 7 bases. The CDR3 sequence is 14 residues long. In germline, CDR1 is SGHNT, CDR2 YYREEE (reference sequence). Trimming took 7 bases from V and 1 from J; bases not matched to a gene: 4. CDR3 residues: CASWGQKNTGELFF. Here the CDR3 DNA reads TGTGCCAGCTGGGGACAGAAGAACACCGGGGAGCTGTTTTTT. Based on the CDR3 plus reference TRBV5-4 and TRBJ2-2, the full variable domain is ETGVTQSPTHLIKTRGQQVTLRCSSQSGHNTVSWYQQALGQGPQFIFQYYREEENGRGNFPPRFSGLQFPNYSSELNVNALELDDSALYLCASWGQKNTGELFFGEGSRLTVL.

The V gene is TRBV3-1 (or the pseudogene TRBV3-2), the J gene TRBJ1-4; D is unresolved. Germline V CDR1 and CDR2: LGHDT, YNNKEL (reference sequence). This CDR3 spans 16 amino acids. V shed 3 bases and J shed 0 bases, with 11 bases lying between them. CDR3 DNA sequence: TGTGCCAGCAGCCAGAGGCGGTATGCAACTAATGAAAAACTGTTTTTT. This translates into CASSQRRYATNEKLFF.

The chain links TRBV4-3 to TRBJ1-5, with 9 bases matching TRBD1. The V gene's germline CDR1 is LGHNA and CDR2 YSLEER. The junction had 3 bases not matched to a gene; V was cut back by 3 bases and J by 3 bases. The CDR3 is 15 residues long. The DNA for the CDR3 is TGCGCCAGCAGCCACGGGACAGGGAACAATCAGCCCCAGCATTTT. Protein product: CASSHGTGNNQPQHF.

The genes are TRBV9 and TRBJ2-5; 9 bases match TRBD2. Trimming took 3 bases from V and 1 from J; bases not matched to a gene: 1. This CDR3 comprises 14 residues. Per the germline V gene, CDR1 is SGDLS and CDR2 is YYNGEE. The CDR3 reads CASSAGLAQETQYF. CDR3 nucleotides: TGTGCCAGCAGCGCGGGACTAGCCCAAGAGACCCAGTACTTC.

The J gene is TRBJ1-2, the V gene TRBV6-5; D not resolved. V dropped 2 bases and J dropped 8 bases, with 9 bases sitting between them. The CDR3 is 12 amino acids. The germline gives CDR1 MNHEY, CDR2 SVGAGI. The CDR3 region has the DNA TGTGCCAGCAGTTACCAGTTTTCCGGCTACACCTTC. Translating it yields CASSYQFSGYTF.

This chain links TRBV6-5 with TRBJ2-5, with 11 bases fitting TRBD2. Germline V gene lookup returns CDR1 MNHEY and CDR2 SVGAGI. With V trimmed by 7 bases and J by 2 bases, 0 bases remained unmatched. This CDR3 spans 13 amino acids. The CDR3 loop is CASTSGGQETQYF. The CDR3 nucleotides are TGTGCCAGCACTAGCGGGGGGCAAGAGACCCAGTACTTC.

The CDR3 DNA sequence: TGTGCCAGCAGCGGTCGACAGGCCCCTAATTCACCCCTCCACTTT. Translation gives CASSGRQAPNSPLHF. This chain uses TRBV7-8 with TRBJ1-6; maybe TRBD1 (6 bases). The CDR3 has 15 amino acids. Trimming removed 5 bases from V and 6 bases from J, with 14 bases in between. CDR1 is SGHVS and CDR2 is FQNEAQ in the germline V gene.

This clone was seen just once. This chain uses TRBV7-9 with TRBJ1-6; no clear D gene. Germline CDR1 reads SEHNR; CDR2 reads FQNEAQ (reference sequence). The CDR3 length is 19 residues. V was cut by 2 bases and J by 2 bases, with 19 bases left in between. This chain's CDR3 is CASSLNRAGKSTYNSPLHF. The CDR3 DNA reads as TGTGCCAGCAGCTTAAACCGGGCGGGGAAGTCCACCTATAATTCACCCCTCCACTTT.

The gene calls are TRBV11-3 and TRBJ1-2, with 8 nucleotides matching TRBD1. The CDR3 consists of 16 residues. Losses at the gene ends were 3 bases for V and 3 bases for J; bases not matched to a gene: 9. Germline V gene data show CDR1 as SGHNT and CDR2 as YENEEA. The CDR3 sequence: CASSFGGDRRHYGYTF. CDR3 nucleotide sequence: TGTGCCAGCAGCTTTGGGGGGGACAGGCGGCACTATGGCTACACCTTC.

This chain links TRBV5-1 with TRBJ2-1, with 7 nucleotides matching TRBD1. Germline V CDR1 and CDR2: SGHRS, YFSETQ. With V trimmed by 4 bases and J by 8 bases, 12 bases remained unmatched. The CDR3 covers 15 residues. The CDR3 DNA sequence: TGCGCCAGCAGCGTCCGGGACAGTCGGGGCTATGAGCAGTTCTTC. Protein sequence: CASSVRDSRGYEQFF.

The rearrangement links TRBV6-5 to TRBJ1-2; maybe TRBD1 (5 bases). Germline CDR1 MNHEY, CDR2 SVGAGI. CDR3 length: 15 residues. V gave up 5 bases and J gave up 3 bases, with 16 bases separating them. This CDR3 reads CASSTATGGDYGYTF. CDR3 sequence (DNA): TGTGCCAGCAGTACCGCAACAGGAGGGGACTATGGCTACACCTTC.

This chain links TRBV28 with TRBJ2-1, with 7 bases lining up with TRBD2. Per germline, CDR1 MDHEN and CDR2 SYDVKM. J gave up 4 bases and V 3 bases, and 3 bases lay outside the gene matches. This CDR3 comprises 14 residues. The CDR3 is CASSFAGDYNEQFF. The CDR3 nucleotides read TGTGCCAGCAGTTTCGCGGGGGATTACAATGAGCAGTTCTTC.

This chain uses TRBV14 with TRBJ2-5; 12 bases map to TRBD2. The length of the CDR3 is 18 residues. V lost 4 bases to trimming and J lost 2 bases; unmatched junction nucleotides: 11. CDR1 and CDR2 (germline): SGHDN, FVKESK. The CDR3, as DNA: TGTGCCAGCAGCCGGACTAGCGGGGTAGAATTCCTTCAAGAGACCCAGTACTTC. This encodes CASSRTSGVEFLQETQYF.

The chain is built from TRBV7-2 and TRBJ1-5; 11 nucleotides align to TRBD1. The CDR3 has 18 amino acids. Germline-derived CDR1 and CDR2 are SGHTA and FQGNSA. V lost 1 base and J lost 3; bases outside the gene matches: 8. Here the CDR3 DNA reads TGTGCCAGCAGCTTAGATGGACAGGGGGCCTTTCTCAATCAGCCCCAGCATTTT. Encoded protein: CASSLDGQGAFLNQPQHF.

The chain's CDR3 is CASSNRVDEQFF. The CDR3 DNA follows: TGTGCCAGCTCTAACAGGGTCGATGAGCAGTTCTTC. The chain carries TRBV18 and TRBJ2-1; maybe TRBD1 (6 bases). The V and J ends lost 6 bases and 8 bases respectively, with 11 bases between them. The germline V gene has CDR1 KGHSH and CDR2 LQKENI. The length of the CDR3 is 12 residues.